Listed here are 11 T cell receptor beta chains from one sample, sequenced in a study of PD-1 blockade in classical Hodgkin lymphoma. TCRdb keeps only in-frame clones here, not all; method: immunoSEQ multiplex PCR. The table has about 23,000 clones, around 84% seen once. Every patient relapsed after autologous stem cell transplantation, and brentuximab vedotin exposure varied. Out of thawed PBMCs, magnetic negative selection purified CD4+ T cells. The source material was CD4+ T cells from blood, sampled at baseline. Receptor source: a human donor with classical Hodgkin lymphoma.

The V call is TRBV2, the J call TRBJ2-7, with a tentative D call TRBD2 (5 bases). Between the trimmed V and J ends, which lost 8 bases and 3 bases, there was a span of 11 bases. There are 12 residues in the CDR3. Germline CDR1 is SNHLY and CDR2 is FYNNEI. As DNA, the CDR3 is TGTGCCAGCCTCCGAGCGGTCTACGAGCAGTACTTC. Residues: CASLRAVYEQYF. The full variable domain, its missing parts supplied by reference TRBV2 and TRBJ2-7, is EPEVTQTPSHQVTQMGQEVILRCVPISNHLYFYWYRQILGQKVEFLVSFYNNEISEKSEIFDDQFSVERPDGSNFTLKIRSTKLEDSAMYFCASLRAVYEQYFGPGTRLTVT.

The chain employs TRBV18 and TRBJ2-5, with D perhaps matching TRBD1 (6 bases). The ends were cut back, 3 bases at V and 1 base at J, with 24 bases in the middle. This CDR3 comprises 19 residues. Germline V gives CDR1 KGHSH, CDR2 LQKENI. CDR3 residues: CASSPGAVTAGSVQETQYF. Here the CDR3 DNA reads TGTGCCAGCTCACCGGGGGCGGTGACAGCAGGATCGGTCCAAGAGACCCAGTACTTC.

The V gene is TRBV5-1, the J gene TRBJ2-7, with TRBD1 identical over 9 bases. The CDR3 is 15 residues long. The V segment lost 0 bases and the J segment 6 bases; nucleotides outside the gene matches: 7. Germline values: CDR1 SGHRS, CDR2 YFSETQ. CDR3 in DNA: TGCGCCAGCAGCTTGGGGGACAGGGAGGAGGGCGAGCAGTACTTC. Amino acids: CASSLGDREEGEQYF.

This clone was seen a single time. The rearrangement uses TRBV7-9 and TRBJ1-3, with a tentative D call TRBD1 (5 bases). CDR1 and CDR2 (germline): SEHNR, FQNEAQ (reference sequence). V was trimmed by 5 bases and J by 0 bases, leaving 17 bases between them. This CDR3 comprises 17 residues. CDR3 bases: TGTGCCAGCAGCCCCCGCTCTGGGGCAGTCTCTGGAAACACCATATATTTT. Translation: CASSPRSGAVSGNTIYF.

Here the CDR3 DNA reads TGTGCCAGCAAGAGGGGCGAGACTGAAGCTTTCTTT. Its protein product is CASKRGETEAFF. This chain uses TRBV2 with TRBJ1-1; maybe TRBD1 (5 bases). Germline V gene data show CDR1 as SNHLY and CDR2 as FYNNEI. The CDR3 has 12 amino acids. Trimming removed 7 bases from V and 5 bases from J, with 11 bases in between.

This chain uses TRBV7-2 with TRBJ2-3; no definite D call. The germline V gene encodes CDR1 SGHTA and CDR2 FQGNSA. Trimming removed 1 base from V and 2 bases from J, with 1 base in between. The CDR3 has 12 amino acids. The CDR3 region is CASSLDTDTQYF. The CDR3 coding sequence is TGTGCCAGCAGCTTAGACACAGATACGCAGTATTTT.

The chain carries TRBV6-5 and TRBJ1-4; 11 bases are shared with TRBD1. V lost 4 bases to trimming and J lost 11 bases; unmatched junction nucleotides: 6. The germline CDR1 and CDR2 sequences are MNHEY and SVGAGI. CDR3 length equals 14 residues. For the CDR3, the DNA is TGTGCCAGCAGTTCTGGACAGGGGGCGCGGAAACTGTTTTTT. Translated: CASSSGQGARKLFF.

V and J are TRBV6-1 and TRBJ1-6; no definite D call. With 7 bases removed from V and 8 bases from J, the gap between germline ends came to 18 bases. The CDR3 spans 15 residues. CDR1 is MNHNS and CDR2 is SASEGT in the germline V gene. The CDR3 is CASKAFGQLDSPLHF. CDR3 bases: TGTGCCAGCAAGGCCTTCGGGCAGTTGGATTCACCCCTCCACTTT.

The chain is built from TRBV6-6 and TRBJ1-2; D remains unclear. With 4 bases removed from V and 0 bases from J, the gap between germline ends came to 6 bases. The CDR3 totals 13 residues. The germline V gene has CDR1 MNHNY and CDR2 SVGAGI (reference sequence). CDR3 in amino acids: CASSSTANYGYTF. CDR3 DNA: TGTGCCAGCAGTTCAACAGCTAACTATGGCTACACCTTC.

The chain carries TRBV6-1 and TRBJ1-6, with D possibly matching TRBD1 (5 bases). The CDR3 extends over 14 amino acids. Germline V CDR1 and CDR2: MNHNS, SASEGT. Trimming removed 2 bases from V and 7 bases from J, with 9 bases in between. The CDR3 sequence: CASSEQAGNSPLHF. CDR3 coding DNA: TGTGCCAGCAGTGAACAGGCAGGGAATTCACCCCTCCACTTT.

The chain carries TRBV18 and TRBJ1-6, with D unclear. The germline CDR1 and CDR2 sequences are KGHSH and LQKENI. The CDR3 has 15 amino acids. The V end was cut by 0 bases, the J end by 5 bases, with 8 bases between. Written as DNA, the CDR3 is TGTGCCAGCTCACCACCTTCACAGAATAATTCACCCCTCCACTTT. It translates to CASSPPSQNNSPLHF.